These 15 T cell receptor beta chains were all obtained from the same sample, sequenced in a study of blood T cells in healthy people across ages. Sample-barcoded 5' priming and a J-beta primer mix drove a second PCR of about 7 to 12 cycles. Using its own MiXCR run on the 5' RACE reads, TCRdb lists one record per CDR3 protein. The data contain more than 1.4 million distinct CDR3 sequences, about 40% of them seen just once; the ten biggest clones take up approximately 7.9%. The sample consisted of blood. The receptors stem from a woman under 30 in good health.

This clonotype was found many times. The V gene is TRBV12-3 or TRBV12-4, the J gene TRBJ1-2, with 9 bases aligning to TRBD1. J gave up 4 bases and V 5 bases, and 2 bases lay outside the gene matches. CDR3 size: 13 residues. Written as DNA, the CDR3 is TGTGCCAGCAGTCGGACAGGGGCCTATGGCTACACCTTC. Its translation: CASSRTGAYGYTF.

The chain couples TRBV30 to TRBJ2-5; a weak D match, TRBD1 (6 bases). The CDR3 runs 12 residues. CDR1 and CDR2 (germline): GTSNPN, SVGIG (reference sequence). Trimming removed 4 bases at V and 3 bases at J, with 9 bases between. This CDR3 reads CAWTRGKETQYF. In nucleotides, the CDR3 is TGTGCCTGGACAAGGGGGAAAGAGACCCAGTACTTC.

The V and J genes are TRBV20-1 and TRBJ2-7; 10 bases are a match to TRBD1. The germline CDR1 and CDR2 sequences are DFQATT and SNEGSKA (reference sequence). This CDR3 has 15 residues. The ends lost 5 bases at V and 2 bases at J; junction bases unmatched: 9. The CDR3 DNA sequence: TGCAGTGCTGGATCGGGACAGGGGTCCGCCTACGAGCAGTACTTC. This gives the protein CSAGSGQGSAYEQYF.

This clonotype was counted only a few times. The V gene is TRBV28, the J gene TRBJ2-1; the D gene is possibly TRBD2 (5 bases). CDR3 length: 17 amino acids. Germline CDR1 MDHEN, CDR2 SYDVKM. V was cut by 5 bases and J by 0 bases, with 17 bases left in between. The CDR3 nucleotides are TGTGCCAGCAGTCCAGGACTGCGCCTTAGCTCCTACAATGAGCAGTTCTTC. This gives the protein CASSPGLRLSSYNEQFF.

The CDR3 coding sequence is TGTGCCTGGGACCGGCTTAATGAAAAACTGTTTTTT. Translating it yields CAWDRLNEKLFF. This chain connects TRBV30 to TRBJ1-4; no firm D call. CDR1 is GTSNPN and CDR2 is SVGIG in the germline V gene (reference sequence). The length of the CDR3 is 12 residues. Deletions cut 5 bases from V and 4 bases from J, with 8 bases between.

The sample holds a few counts of this clonotype. This sequence joins TRBV4-1 and TRBJ2-2; 11 positions agree with TRBD2. Germline lookup yields CDR1 MGHRA and CDR2 YSYEKL. This CDR3 contains 18 residues. Trimming removed 2 bases from V and 0 bases from J; junction bases left unmatched: 5. In DNA form, the CDR3 reads TGCGCCAGCAGCCAAAGGCTAGCGGGGGGTACGAACACCGGGGAGCTGTTTTTT. As protein: CASSQRLAGGTNTGELFF.

This chain links TRBV27 with TRBJ2-5, with D hard to call. Trimming took 2 bases from V and 5 from J, leaving 15 bases between them. From germline, CDR1 is MNHEY and CDR2 SMNVEV (reference sequence). This CDR3 is 15 amino acids long. The CDR3 spells CASSLIGTPGETQYF. The CDR3, as DNA: TGTGCCAGCAGTTTAATCGGAACTCCGGGCGAGACCCAGTACTTC.

The chain uses TRBV14 and TRBJ1-3, with 7 bases matching TRBD1. This CDR3 is 15 amino acids long. V was clipped by 4 bases and J by 4 bases; unmatched bases: 7. CDR1 and CDR2 from the germline V gene are SGHDN and FVKESK. CDR3 region: CASSLIQGNGNTIYF. In nucleotides, the CDR3 is TGTGCCAGCAGCCTCATACAGGGGAACGGAAACACCATATATTTT. Combining the CDR3 with reference TRBV14 and TRBJ1-3 gives the whole variable domain EAGVTQFPSHSVIEKGQTVTLRCDPISGHDNLYWYRRVMGKEIKFLLHFVKESKQDESGMPNNRFLAERTGGTYSTLKVQPAELEDSGVYFCASSLIQGNGNTIYFGEGSWLTVV.

V and J are TRBV6-1 and TRBJ2-7; 9 bases map to TRBD1. V shed 5 bases and J 3 bases; nucleotides not matched to a gene: 8. The CDR3 spans 15 residues. The germline V gene encodes CDR1 MNHNS and CDR2 SASEGT. The CDR3 loop is CASSFGTGLFYEQYF. For the CDR3, the DNA is TGTGCCAGCAGTTTTGGGACAGGGTTATTCTACGAGCAGTACTTC.

V usage is TRBV10-3 and J usage is TRBJ2-7, with TRBD2 matching 9 bases. The germline gives CDR1 ENHRY, CDR2 SYGVKD. V lost 5 bases, J lost 4 bases, and 3 bases stayed unmatched. The CDR3 covers 13 residues. CDR3 nucleotide sequence: TGTGCCATCAGTAACACTAGCGGGTACGAGCAGTACTTC. It yields the protein CAISNTSGYEQYF.

The CDR3 sequence is CASSSWRGDMKYEQYF. As DNA, the CDR3 is TGTGCCAGCAGCTCGTGGCGGGGGGACATGAAATACGAGCAGTACTTC. The chain couples TRBV6-6 to TRBJ2-7, with TRBD2 identical over 8 bases. Looked up from germline, CDR1 is MNHNY and CDR2 is SVGAGI (reference sequence). Trimming took 6 bases from V and 4 from J; bases not matched to a gene: 14. The CDR3 sequence is 16 residues long.

The chain links TRBV20-1 to TRBJ2-3; D is unclear. This CDR3 region has 13 residues. Germline V CDR1 and CDR2: DFQATT, SNEGSKA (reference sequence). V lost 0 bases and J 3 bases, leaving 7 bases between the germline ends. DNA of the CDR3: TGCAGTGCTAGAGATCGATGGACAGATACGCAGTATTTT. It specifies CSARDRWTDTQYF.

This clonotype came up a few times. The rearrangement links TRBV20-1 to TRBJ2-3; D uncertain. Trimming left V 4 bases short and J 0 bases short, with 14 bases between. This CDR3 has 15 residues. In germline, CDR1 is DFQATT, CDR2 SNEGSKA (reference sequence). CDR3 in amino acids: CSAKASTASTDTQYF. CDR3 bases: TGCAGTGCTAAGGCGTCCACCGCTAGCACAGATACGCAGTATTTT.

This clonotype came up many times. This chain connects TRBV28 to TRBJ2-7; TRBD2 is a possible D gene (5 bases). The CDR3 sequence is 15 residues long. V lost 2 bases and J lost 0, with 11 bases in between. Germline V gives CDR1 MDHEN, CDR2 SYDVKM. As DNA, the CDR3 is TGTGCCAGCAGTTTAGGAGGAGGTCTCTCCTACGAGCAGTACTTC. It specifies CASSLGGGLSYEQYF.

J is TRBJ2-1 and V is TRBV3-1, with D possibly matching TRBD2 (5 bases). Germline values: CDR1 LGHDT, CDR2 YNNKEL (reference sequence). V was shortened by 8 bases and J by 1 base, with 21 bases between the two germline ends. The CDR3 has 17 residues. The CDR3 nucleotides read TGTGCCAGCCCCATTGGGAGAGCGGTCCGTTCCTACAATGAGCAGTTCTTC. It yields the protein CASPIGRAVRSYNEQFF.